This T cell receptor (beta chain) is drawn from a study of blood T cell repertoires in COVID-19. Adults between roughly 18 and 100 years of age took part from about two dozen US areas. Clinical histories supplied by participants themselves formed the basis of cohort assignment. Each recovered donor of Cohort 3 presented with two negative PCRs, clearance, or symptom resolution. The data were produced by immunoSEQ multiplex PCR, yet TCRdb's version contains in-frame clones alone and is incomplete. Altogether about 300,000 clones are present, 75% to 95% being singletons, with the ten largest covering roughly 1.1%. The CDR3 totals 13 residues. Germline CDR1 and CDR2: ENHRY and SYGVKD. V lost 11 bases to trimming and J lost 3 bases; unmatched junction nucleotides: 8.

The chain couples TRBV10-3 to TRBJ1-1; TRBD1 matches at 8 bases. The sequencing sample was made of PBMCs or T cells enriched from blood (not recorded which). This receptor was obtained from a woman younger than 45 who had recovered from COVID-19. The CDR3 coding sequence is TGTGCCGTACGACAGGGGATGGACACTGAAGCTTTCTTT. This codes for CAVRQGMDTEAFF.